The sequence of this T cell receptor beta chain was determined in a study of T cell responses to AZD1222 COVID-19 vaccine. Notes on the study in general: No day 14 peak samples; only post-peak repertoires were characterized.

On this clone itself: Its antigen is undetermined.

The table came from immunoSEQ multiplex PCR; TCRdb's copy has only in-frame clones and leaves some out. The table lists about 140,000 clones, roughly nine tenths of them singletons, with 6.5% to 8% in the top ten. CDR1 is SGHTA and CDR2 is FQGTGA in the germline V gene. This CDR3 spans 18 amino acids. Losses at the gene ends were 0 bases for V and 5 bases for J; bases not matched to a gene: 9. This sequence originates from an adult who received the MenACWY meningococcal vaccine as a control. V is TRBV7-3 and J is TRBJ2-1; 11 nucleotides agree with TRBD2. The sample in question was peripheral blood, obtained 28 days after the second dose of the MenACWY control vaccine. CDR3 loop: CASSLTIPVAGGDNEQFF. In nucleotides, the CDR3 is TGTGCCAGCAGCTTAACTATTCCCGTAGCGGGGGGGGACAATGAGCAGTTCTTC. Filled out from reference TRBV7-3 and TRBJ2-1, the complete variable domain reads GAGVSQTPSNKVTEKGKYVELRCDPISGHTALYWYRQSLGQGPEFLIYFQGTGAADDSGLPNDRFFAVRPEGSVSTLKIQRTERGDSAVYLCASSLTIPVAGGDNEQFFGPGTRLTVL.